Listed below are T cell receptor beta chains from one sample, sequenced in a study of blood T cell repertoires in COVID-19. TCRdb's table, derived via immunoSEQ multiplex PCR, lists solely in-frame clones and lacks some. The repertoire includes around 140,000 clones, about 89% of them detected once, and over 10% sits in the top ten. Sequencing input: peripheral blood. The receptors come from a woman in her 70s with COVID-19, enrolled during active disease. Both conserved end residues are part of each CDR3. A D gene is named only where the DNA matches it firmly. Some rows have no size entry. The others give once, few or many, or a class for an expanded clone.

D: TRBD1
V: TRBV11-3
size: -
J: TRBJ1-1
DNA: TGTGCCAGCAGCTTCGGCGGACAGGGACGCGCTGGTGAAGCTTTCTTT
CDR3: CASSFGGQGRAGEAFF

D: -
V: TRBV5-5
size: medium-sized
J: TRBJ2-7
DNA: TGTGCCAGCAAGGTTCGGGGGTCGGGCTACGAGCAGTACTTC
CDR3: CASKVRGSGYEQYF

D: -
V: TRBV7-6
size: -
J: TRBJ2-3
DNA: TGTGCCAGCAGCTCCTACAGGGATACCACAGATACGCAGTATTTT
CDR3: CASSSYRDTTDTQYF

D: -
V: TRBV10-3
size: once
J: TRBJ2-7
DNA: TGTGCCATCAGTGAGTCGAGGGACGAGCAGTACTTC
CDR3: CAISESRDEQYF

D: TRBD1
V: TRBV10-3
size: -
J: TRBJ1-6
DNA: TGTGCCAACGGACAGGCCGATTCACCCCTCCACTTT
CDR3: CANGQADSPLHF

D: TRBD1
V: TRBV25-1
size: -
J: TRBJ2-7
DNA: TGTGCCAGCAGTGTACCAGGGGGCTCCTACGAGCAGTACTTC
CDR3: CASSVPGGSYEQYF

D: TRBD2
V: TRBV7-2
size: -
J: TRBJ2-1
DNA: TGTGCCAGCAGCTTAGGAGGTCCCGGGACTAGGAATGAGCAGTTCTTC
CDR3: CASSLGGPGTRNEQFF

D: TRBD1
V: TRBV5-1
size: once
J: TRBJ2-7
DNA: TGCGCCAGCGGGACAGGGGGCTCGGGCGAGCAGTACTTC
CDR3: CASGTGGSGEQYF

D: TRBD2
V: TRBV5-4
size: once
J: TRBJ2-7
DNA: TGTGCCAGCAGCTTTGGAGCGGGGGGGAGCTCCTACGAGCAGTACTTC
CDR3: CASSFGAGGSSYEQYF

D: -
V: TRBV7-2
size: -
J: TRBJ1-6
DNA: TGTGCCAGCAGCTTCCCGGGGTCACCCCTCCACTTT
CDR3: CASSFPGSPLHF

D: -
V: TRBV7-6
size: -
J: TRBJ1-1
DNA: TGTGCCAGCAGCTTAGCACAGACAGGCGGGAACACTGAAGCTTTCTTT
CDR3: CASSLAQTGGNTEAFF

D: -
V: TRBV3-1/TRBV3-2
size: few
J: TRBJ1-6
DNA: TGTGCCAGCAGCCAGCCAGGTCGTTCACCCCTCCACTTT
CDR3: CASSQPGRSPLHF

D: TRBD2
V: TRBV28
size: -
J: TRBJ2-1
DNA: TGTGCCAGCACCATAGCGGGGGCCAAGTACAATGAGCAGTTCTTC
CDR3: CASTIAGAKYNEQFF

D: -
V: TRBV29-1
size: -
J: TRBJ1-1
DNA: TGCAGCGTTGCTCGGCTCCAGGGGTACTTTTTCGGAGCTTTCTTT
CDR3: CSVARLQGYFFGAFF

D: -
V: TRBV5-4
size: once
J: TRBJ2-1
DNA: TGTGCCAGCAGCTTGGGTGGGGCGGTCGGAAACAATGAGCAGTTCTTC
CDR3: CASSLGGAVGNNEQFF

D: -
V: TRBV7-9
size: once
J: TRBJ2-5
DNA: TGTGCCAGCAGCTTTAGAGCCAATCAAGAGACCCAGTACTTC
CDR3: CASSFRANQETQYF

D: TRBD1
V: TRBV5-4
size: -
J: TRBJ1-1
DNA: TGTGCCAGCAGCCGCATAGACAGGGATCACACTGAAGCTTTCTTT
CDR3: CASSRIDRDHTEAFF

D: -
V: TRBV6-1
size: -
J: TRBJ1-5
DNA: TGTGCCAGCAGTGAAGGGGTAGGGGATAGCAATCAGCCCCAGCATTTT
CDR3: CASSEGVGDSNQPQHF

D: -
V: TRBV1
size: -
J: TRBJ1-2
DNA: TGCACCAGCAGCCGCTACTGGGACAGGCGACCCTTC
CDR3: CTSSRYWDRRPF

D: -
V: TRBV5-1
size: once
J: TRBJ2-2
DNA: TGCGCCAGCAGAGGGGCCGGGGAGCTGTTTTTT
CDR3: CASRGAGELFF

D: -
V: TRBV28
size: -
J: TRBJ1-6
DNA: TGTGCCAGCACCGCGGGGGGGGAAACGATTAATTCACCCCTCCACTTT
CDR3: CASTAGGETINSPLHF

D: TRBD1
V: TRBV7-8
size: -
J: TRBJ1-2
DNA: TGTGCCAGCAGCTTAACGGGACAGAACTATGGCTACACCTTC
CDR3: CASSLTGQNYGYTF

D: -
V: TRBV6-6
size: once
J: TRBJ2-3
DNA: TGTGCCAGCAGCGAACCTCGGGGAGCTAGCACAGATACGCAGTATTTT
CDR3: CASSEPRGASTDTQYF

D: -
V: TRBV3-1/TRBV3-2
size: -
J: TRBJ1-4
DNA: TGTGCCAGCAGTCACAGTGCTGCAAATGAAAAACTGTTTTTT
CDR3: CASSHSAANEKLFF

D: TRBD1
V: TRBV27
size: once
J: TRBJ2-2
DNA: TGTGCCAGCAGTTTATCCTCCGGGACAGGGCTTTACTCAGAACGGGCCGGGGAGCTGTTTTTT
CDR3: CASSLSSGTGLYSERAGELFF

D: TRBD1
V: TRBV24-1
size: once
J: TRBJ2-3
DNA: TGTGCCACCAGTGGAACAGGGGGCCAGAATACGCAGTATTTT
CDR3: CATSGTGGQNTQYF

D: -
V: TRBV5-1
size: -
J: TRBJ2-3
DNA: TGCGCCAGCACCGTGCCGGGGACAGATACGCAGTATTTT
CDR3: CASTVPGTDTQYF

D: TRBD2
V: TRBV18
size: -
J: TRBJ2-7
DNA: TGTGCCAGCTCACCACGGCTAGCGGATACATACGAGCAGTACTTC
CDR3: CASSPRLADTYEQYF

D: TRBD1
V: TRBV28
size: -
J: TRBJ1-1
DNA: TGTGCCAGCAGTTTAGGGACAGGGAAAGCTTTCTTT
CDR3: CASSLGTGKAFF

D: -
V: TRBV5-1
size: few
J: TRBJ1-3
DNA: TGCGCCAGCAGCTTGGCCGCGGTAGCCGGAAACACCATATATTTT
CDR3: CASSLAAVAGNTIYF

D: -
V: TRBV28
size: -
J: TRBJ2-7
DNA: TGTGCCACAAAAGACAGTTTCTCCTACGAGCAGTACTTC
CDR3: CATKDSFSYEQYF

D: TRBD1
V: TRBV6-5
size: once
J: TRBJ2-2
DNA: TGTGCCAGCAGTAAACGACAGGGGGACACCGGGGAGCTGTTTTTT
CDR3: CASSKRQGDTGELFF

D: -
V: TRBV18
size: -
J: TRBJ1-2
DNA: TGTGCCAGCTCAGAGGACTTATGGTATGGCTACACCTTC
CDR3: CASSEDLWYGYTF

D: -
V: TRBV7-9
size: -
J: TRBJ1-6
DNA: TGTGCCAGCAGCTGGGGGGGATTGGAATCACCCCTCCACTTT
CDR3: CASSWGGLESPLHF

D: TRBD1
V: TRBV18
size: few
J: TRBJ1-5
DNA: TGTGCCAGCTCACGACAGGGGGCGGAGGAGCCCCAGCATTTT
CDR3: CASSRQGAEEPQHF

D: TRBD1
V: TRBV5-1
size: once
J: TRBJ1-1
DNA: TGCGCCAGCAGCCTAGGGACAGGGGGGAACACTGAAGCTTTCTTT
CDR3: CASSLGTGGNTEAFF

D: TRBD1
V: TRBV5-1
size: once
J: TRBJ2-5
DNA: TGCGCCAGCAGCTTGAGACAGGGAAAAGAGACCCAGTACTTC
CDR3: CASSLRQGKETQYF

D: TRBD1
V: TRBV28
size: -
J: TRBJ2-3
DNA: TGTGCCAGCAGTTCCCGGGCCAAGGACAGGGTTTTGATTTATTCTGGCACAGATACGCAGTATTTT
CDR3: CASSSRAKDRVLIYSGTDTQYF

D: TRBD1
V: TRBV5-6
size: -
J: TRBJ2-2
DNA: TGTGCCAGCAGCTCCCTATTCCGCGTCGGACAGGGGCCCGGGGGGGAGCTGTTTTTT
CDR3: CASSSLFRVGQGPGGELFF

D: TRBD2
V: TRBV5-1
size: -
J: TRBJ2-7
DNA: TGCGCCAGCAGCTTGGCTTCTAGCGGGGGGGCGGAGCAGTACTTC
CDR3: CASSLASSGGAEQYF

D: TRBD2
V: TRBV5-4
size: -
J: TRBJ2-7
DNA: TGTGCCAGCAGCTCACGACGGACTAGCGGCTACGAGCAGTACTTC
CDR3: CASSSRRTSGYEQYF

D: TRBD2
V: TRBV5-1
size: few
J: TRBJ2-2
DNA: TGCGCCAGCAGCTTGGATGGCGGGGGGGAAACCGGGGAGCTGTTTTTT
CDR3: CASSLDGGGETGELFF

D: -
V: TRBV5-1
size: once
J: TRBJ1-2
DNA: TGCGCCAGCAGCCCGGGGGGCGCACCCTCTAACTATGGCTACACCTTC
CDR3: CASSPGGAPSNYGYTF

D: -
V: TRBV5-5
size: few
J: TRBJ2-7
DNA: TGTGCCAGCAGCCGCGAGCGGTTTTCCTACGAGCAGTACTTC
CDR3: CASSRERFSYEQYF

D: TRBD1
V: TRBV6-5
size: -
J: TRBJ2-1
DNA: TGTGCCGTAAATGACAGGGGGGAGGGGAATGAGCAGTTCTTC
CDR3: CAVNDRGEGNEQFF

D: TRBD1
V: TRBV19
size: -
J: TRBJ2-4
DNA: TGTGCCAGTAGCCGGGACAGGGGTGCCGACATTCAGTACTTC
CDR3: CASSRDRGADIQYF

D: TRBD1
V: TRBV5-6
size: -
J: TRBJ1-6
DNA: TGTGCCAGCAGCTTGGACAGGGGTAATTCACCCCTCCACTTT
CDR3: CASSLDRGNSPLHF

D: -
V: TRBV3-1/TRBV3-2
size: -
J: TRBJ2-7
DNA: TGTGCCAGCAGCCAAGATCGAGGCGAGCAGTACTTC
CDR3: CASSQDRGEQYF

D: -
V: TRBV2
size: -
J: TRBJ1-1
DNA: TGTGCCAGCGGTACAGTCCCACGAAACACTGAAGCTTTCTTT
CDR3: CASGTVPRNTEAFF

D: -
V: TRBV19
size: -
J: TRBJ2-1
DNA: TGTGCCAGTAGAACGGGACTGGGCTCCTACAATGAGCAGTTCTTC
CDR3: CASRTGLGSYNEQFF

D: -
V: TRBV7-6
size: -
J: TRBJ1-1
DNA: TGTGCCAGCAGCCCCTCGAGGGCTGGTTTGAACACTGAAGCTTTCTTT
CDR3: CASSPSRAGLNTEAFF

D: -
V: TRBV28
size: -
J: TRBJ2-7
DNA: TGTGCCAGCATTGGCCAGGGTCGATCGAATTCCTACGAGCAGTACTTC
CDR3: CASIGQGRSNSYEQYF

D: TRBD1
V: TRBV28
size: -
J: TRBJ2-7
DNA: TGTGCCAGCAGTTTATTGGACAGGGTCCTTAGCGAGCAGTACTTC
CDR3: CASSLLDRVLSEQYF

D: TRBD1
V: TRBV5-1
size: -
J: TRBJ2-7
DNA: TGCGCCAGCAGCTTGGGGGGGACAGGGACCCCCTACGAGCAGTACTTC
CDR3: CASSLGGTGTPYEQYF